This T cell receptor (beta chain) was sequenced during a study of early T cells in non-severe SARS-CoV-2 infection. Overall study context: Sequencing input comprised bulk RNA from unsorted whole blood; chain pairing was not available.

This clonotype has just a few counts. Its specificity is not known. General study points: The VDJdb matching leaned toward anti-spike CD8 responses and overlooked private and CD4 specificities.

Attached unique molecular identifiers marked individual cDNA molecules. One entry per CDR3 protein, called by TCRdb with MiXCR from the 5' RACE reads. The data show some 73,000 distinct CDR3 sequences, 12% seen once. The receptor comes from an adult who was a healthcare worker with PCR-confirmed SARS-CoV-2 infection or an uninfected control (not recorded which). The material sequenced was whole blood.

The CDR3 DNA follows: TGTGCCAGCAGCTTAGATAGCGGGAGCTCCTACGAGCAGTACTTC. Its translation: CASSLDSGSSYEQYF. This chain joins TRBV6-1 and TRBJ2-7; 9 positions agree with TRBD2. V was pared by 6 bases and J by 0 bases, with 6 bases of the junction left unmatched. Germline V CDR1 and CDR2: MNHNS, SASEGT. CDR3 length equals 15 residues.